The T cell receptor (beta chain) described here comes from a study of T cell responses to AZD1222 COVID-19 vaccine. Findings and caveats of the study: AZD1222 recipients seropositive at baseline numbered only 5 to 7. The span of vaccine-associated CD4 TCRs extended across spike, with dominance at 160-218 and 743-854.

This CDR3 has 15 residues. CDR1 is MNHEY and CDR2 is SVGAGI in the germline V gene. The V and J ends lost 4 bases and 1 base, in that order; junction bases with no gene match: 2. Assay: immunoSEQ multiplex PCR; the TCRdb copy retains only in-frame clones and omits some. The sample yields roughly 49,000 clones, about 74% seen once. Concerning this clone itself: Antigen specificity is unknown.

The TCR sequence derives from an adult in good health. The sample consisted of peripheral blood, taken on day 0 of AZD1222 vaccination. This chain uses TRBV6-5 with TRBJ2-7; 12 positions agree with TRBD2. The CDR3 DNA is TGTGCCAGCAGTTCGACTAGCGGGAGATCCTACGAGCAGTACTTC. It yields the protein CASSSTSGRSYEQYF.